Sequencing of this TCR beta chain was carried out in a study of monozygotic twins with inflammatory bowel disease. TCRdb re-called the 5' RACE reads; one entry per CDR3 protein, DNA not given. The sample has approximately 300,000 distinct CDR3 sequences. The length of the CDR3 is 15 residues. The sequence was obtained from a human donor with ulcerative colitis or Crohn's disease, or a healthy co-twin of an affected twin (not recorded which). This sequence joins TRBV12-3 or TRBV12-4 and TRBJ2-1; the D call from TCRdb, TRBD2, cannot be confirmed without DNA. Material for sequencing was blood. This CDR3 reads CASSQLAGGLDEQFF.